The clone carrying this T cell receptor beta chain has a count of ten or more. This record belongs to a study of regulatory T cells in long-lasting Graves disease. Noted time point: persistent/refractory GD, antithyroid drugs over 5 years with positive TRAb. PBMC RNA was the source of the TCR library. This CDR3 contains 14 residues. V dropped 12 bases and J dropped 3 bases, with 20 bases sitting between them. Germline V gene lookup returns CDR1 KGHDR and CDR2 SFDVKD. Libraries of TCR beta came from iRepertoire HTBI primers plus Arm-PCR of CDR3 regions. TCRdb re-called the multiplex PCR reads through MiXCR, storing one row per CDR3 protein. The sample records around 450,000 distinct CDR3 sequences, under 25% being singletons.

The TCR sequence derives from a female donor with Graves disease. The V call is TRBV24-1, the J call TRBJ2-7, with a possible D match to TRBD1 (6 bases). This material consisted of peripheral blood mononuclear cells (PBMCs), taken when the disease was refractory, from a patient treated with antithyroid drugs. CDR3 DNA: TGTGCCCACCAGGTAACGGGACACCTCTACGAGCAGTACTTC. This sequence encodes CAHQVTGHLYEQYF.